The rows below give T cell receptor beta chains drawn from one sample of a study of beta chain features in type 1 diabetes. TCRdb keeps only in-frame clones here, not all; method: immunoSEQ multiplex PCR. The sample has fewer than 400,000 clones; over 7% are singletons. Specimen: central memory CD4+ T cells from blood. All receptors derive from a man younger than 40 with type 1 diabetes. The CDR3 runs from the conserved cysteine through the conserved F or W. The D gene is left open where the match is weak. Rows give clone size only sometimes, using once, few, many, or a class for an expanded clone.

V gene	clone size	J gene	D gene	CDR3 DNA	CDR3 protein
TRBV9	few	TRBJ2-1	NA	TGTGCCAGCAGCGTAACGGGGGAGACCTACAATGAGCAGTTCTTC	CASSVTGETYNEQFF
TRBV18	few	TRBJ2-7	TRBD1	TGTGCCAGCTCGCAAGACAGGGACGAGCAGTACTTC	CASSQDRDEQYF
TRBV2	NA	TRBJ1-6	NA	TGTGCCAGCAGGGAGGATTCACCCCTCCACTTT	CASREDSPLHF
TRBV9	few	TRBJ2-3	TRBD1	TGTGCCAGCAGCGTAGACAGGGGGCTCGGCACAGATACGCAGTATTTT	CASSVDRGLGTDTQYF
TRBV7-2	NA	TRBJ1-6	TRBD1	TGTGCCAGCAGGGAGGGACAGGGGTATTCACCCCTCCACTTT	CASREGQGYSPLHF
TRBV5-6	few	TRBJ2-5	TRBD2	TGTGCCAGCGGCCTCGGGGGGCAAGAGACCCAGTACTTC	CASGLGGQETQYF
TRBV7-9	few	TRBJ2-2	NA	TGTGCCAGCAGCTTAGAGGGGACCGGGGAGCTGTTTTTT	CASSLEGTGELFF
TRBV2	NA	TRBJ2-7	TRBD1	TGTGCCACCCTCCGGGACAGGGGGCCCTACGAGCAGTACTTC	CATLRDRGPYEQYF
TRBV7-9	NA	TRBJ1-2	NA	TGTGCCAGCAGCTTAGACAGTAACTATGGCTACACCTTC	CASSLDSNYGYTF
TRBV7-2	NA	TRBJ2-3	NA	TGTGCCAGCAGCATTGGACACCAAGGGACAGATACGCAGTATTTT	CASSIGHQGTDTQYF
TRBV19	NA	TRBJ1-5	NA	TGTGCCAGTACCGACGGGAGACAGCCCCAGCATTTT	CASTDGRQPQHF
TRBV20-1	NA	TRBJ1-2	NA	TGCAGTGCTAGGGAAAATTATGGCTACACCTTC	CSARENYGYTF
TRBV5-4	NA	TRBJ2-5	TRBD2	TGTGCCAGCAGCTTGATGCCTAGCGGGGGGGAGGAGGCGGAGACCCAGTACTTC	CASSLMPSGGEEAETQYF
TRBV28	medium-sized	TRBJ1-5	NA	TGTGCCAGCAGTTCCCGAGATCAGCCCCAGCATTTT	CASSSRDQPQHF
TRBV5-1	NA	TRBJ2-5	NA	TGCGCCAGCAGCCAAGGGGTTGAAGAGACCCAGTACTTC	CASSQGVEETQYF
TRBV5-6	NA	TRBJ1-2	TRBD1	TGTGCCAGCAGCTTTTACCCGACAGGGGCCTATGGCTACACCTTC	CASSFYPTGAYGYTF
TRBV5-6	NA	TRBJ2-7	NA	TGTGCCAGCAGCTCTATCGACGGCTACGAGCAGTACTTC	CASSSIDGYEQYF
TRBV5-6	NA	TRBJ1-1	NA	TGTGCCAGCAGCTTGGCCCCGGGAAGGGGGGCTGAAGCTTTCTTT	CASSLAPGRGAEAFF
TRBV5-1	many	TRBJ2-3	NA	TGCGCCAGCAGCGAGACGGGCACAGATACGCAGTATTTT	CASSETGTDTQYF
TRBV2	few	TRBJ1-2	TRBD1	TGTGCCAGCAGATCCGACAGGGGGCGAAACTATGGCTACACCTTC	CASRSDRGRNYGYTF
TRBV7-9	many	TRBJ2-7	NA	TGTGCCAGCAGCCGGGACGTCTACGAGCAGTACTTC	CASSRDVYEQYF
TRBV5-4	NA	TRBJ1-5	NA	TGTGCCAGCAGCTTTGACAGGTCGAGAGGCAATCAGCCCCAGCATTTT	CASSFDRSRGNQPQHF
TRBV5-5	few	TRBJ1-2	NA	TGTGCCAGCAGACCCGATACAGGGTTCTATGGCTACACCTTC	CASRPDTGFYGYTF
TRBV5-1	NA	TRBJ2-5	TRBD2	TGCGCCAGCAACCCGGCTGGGTTCCCGGGGGGGAAGACCCAGTACTTC	CASNPAGFPGGKTQYF
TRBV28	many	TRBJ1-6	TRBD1	TGTGCCAGCAGGGGGACAGTCGGAAGGGGGCTTAATTCACCCCTCCACTTT	CASRGTVGRGLNSPLHF
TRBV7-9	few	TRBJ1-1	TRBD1	TGTGCCAGCAGCTCCCCGGGACAGGGACGGACTGAAGCTTTCTTT	CASSSPGQGRTEAFF
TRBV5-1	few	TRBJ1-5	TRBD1	TGCGCCAGCAGCTTGGAAGGCAGGGGGGGATATCAGCCCCAGCATTTT	CASSLEGRGGYQPQHF
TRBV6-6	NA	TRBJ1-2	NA	TGTGCCAGCAGGTACGGAGGCAGGACGACGGAATATGGCTACACCTTC	CASRYGGRTTEYGYTF
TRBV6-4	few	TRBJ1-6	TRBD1	TGTGCCAGCAGTGACCAGGGGGGATCACCCCTCCACTTT	CASSDQGGSPLHF
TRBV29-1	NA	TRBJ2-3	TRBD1	TGCAGCGTTGCCAGGGACAGGGAGATAGATACGCAGTATTTT	CSVARDREIDTQYF
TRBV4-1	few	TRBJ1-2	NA	TGCGCCAGCAGCCAAGAGCTGGGGATCTATGGCTACACCTTC	CASSQELGIYGYTF
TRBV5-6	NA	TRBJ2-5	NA	TGTGCCAGCAGCACCCAGATGCTCCAAGAGACCCAGTACTTC	CASSTQMLQETQYF
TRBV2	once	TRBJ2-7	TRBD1	TGTGCCAGCAGTGATGGCCAGGGGGCAATCTACGAGCAGTACTTC	CASSDGQGAIYEQYF
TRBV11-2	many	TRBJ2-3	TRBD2	TGTGCCAGCAGCTTAAAGCGGGGGGCCCTCACAGATACGCAGTATTTT	CASSLKRGALTDTQYF
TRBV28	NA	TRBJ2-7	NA	TGTGCCAGCAGTGTACAGCGTTACGAGCAGTACTTC	CASSVQRYEQYF
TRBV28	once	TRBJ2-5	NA	TGTGCCAGCAGTTTCGGAGGGGTAGTCCTCGAGACCCAGTACTTC	CASSFGGVVLETQYF
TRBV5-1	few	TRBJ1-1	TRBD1	TGCGCCAGCAGCTTGGGCGACAGGGGGCGGCAAGCTTTCTTT	CASSLGDRGRQAFF
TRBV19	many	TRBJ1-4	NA	TGTGCCAGTAGTACCGGTGGGACCTATAATGAAAAACTGTTTTTT	CASSTGGTYNEKLFF
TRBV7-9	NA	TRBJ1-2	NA	TGTGCCAGCAGCTCTGGGCGGGGAGGCTACACCTTC	CASSSGRGGYTF
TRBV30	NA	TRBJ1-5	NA	TGTGCCTGGACCCTACAGGGAGGCAATCAGCCCCAGCATTTT	CAWTLQGGNQPQHF
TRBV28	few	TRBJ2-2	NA	TGTGCCAGCAGTTTAAGGACATCATCCGGGGAGCTGTTTTTT	CASSLRTSSGELFF
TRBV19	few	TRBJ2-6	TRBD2	TGTGCCAGTAGTATAGGGAGGGCTAGCGGGGGGACTCTTGCTGGGGCCAACGTCCTGACTTTC	CASSIGRASGGTLAGANVLTF
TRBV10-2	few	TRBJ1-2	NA	TGCGCCAGCAGTGAGAGGGGCGGGGAGGATGGCTACACCTTC	CASSERGGEDGYTF
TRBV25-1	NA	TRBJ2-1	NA	TGTGCCAGCAGTGGGGAATACTACAATGAGCAGTTCTTC	CASSGEYYNEQFF
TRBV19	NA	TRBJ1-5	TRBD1	TGTGCCGTCGCACAGGGGGCCTATCAGCCCCAGCATTTT	CAVAQGAYQPQHF
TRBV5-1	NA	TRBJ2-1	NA	TGCGCCAGCAGCTTGGCCGCCCAGAACAATGAGCAGTTCTTC	CASSLAAQNNEQFF
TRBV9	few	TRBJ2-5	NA	TGTGCCAGCAGCGTACAGGGTAGTCAAGAGACCCAGTACTTC	CASSVQGSQETQYF
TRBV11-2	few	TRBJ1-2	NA	TGTGCCAGCAGCTTAGGCGGGCTCTTCTATGGCTACACCTTC	CASSLGGLFYGYTF
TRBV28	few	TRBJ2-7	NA	TGTGCCAGCAGCCGAAGAAGAGACGAGCAGTACTTC	CASSRRRDEQYF
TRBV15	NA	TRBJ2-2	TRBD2	TGTGCCACCAGCAGAGAGGGACTAGCGGGGCCTCGGAGGGGCACCGGGGAGCTGTTTTTT	CATSREGLAGPRRGTGELFF
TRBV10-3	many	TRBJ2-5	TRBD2	TGTGCCATCAGTGATTTGGGCGGGGGTAGAGAGACCCAGTACTTC	CAISDLGGGRETQYF